What follows are 32 T cell receptor beta chains derived from one specimen sequenced in a study of T cells in Graves' hyperthyroidism and ophthalmopathy. From RNA transcripts, TCR beta CDR3 regions were amplified. The HTBI primer set was used in a first-round RT-PCR of the TCR CDR3. In TCRdb, the multiplex PCR reads were re-called with MiXCR into one record per CDR3 protein. The sample carries over 200,000 distinct CDR3 sequences, around 19% recorded once. The sample was blood. The receptor source for this set is a man aged 35 to 55 with Graves' hyperthyroidism.

V and J are TRBV7-8 and TRBJ2-7, with D possibly being TRBD1 (5 bases). This CDR3 contains 14 residues. CDR1 and CDR2 (germline): SGHVS, FQNEAQ. V was trimmed by 5 bases and J by 3 bases, leaving 14 bases between them. This CDR3 is CASSRSTDSYEQYF. In nucleotides, the CDR3 is TGTGCCAGCAGCCGATCGACAGACAGCTACGAGCAGTACTTC.

In the case of this clonotype: This clone may be a read error of a much larger clone one base away. This chain uses TRBV18 with TRBJ1-1; a weak D match, TRBD1 (5 bases). CDR3 length: 15 residues. From germline, CDR1 is KGHSH and CDR2 LQKENI. This CDR3 reads CASSPGHVGNTEASF. The CDR3 DNA follows: TGTGCCAGCTCACCTGGACACGTCGGGAACACTGAAGCTTCCTTT. Supplemented by reference TRBV18 and TRBJ1-1, the full variable domain reads NAGVMQNPRHLVRRRGQEARLRCSPMKGHSHVYWYRQLPEEGLKFMVYLQKENIIDESGMPKERFSAEFPKEGPSILRIQQVVRGDSAAYFCASSPGHVGNTEASFGQGTRLTVV.

This clonotype was detected a few times. The chain joins TRBV18 to TRBJ1-4; D is unresolved. This CDR3 spans 12 amino acids. Germline-derived CDR1 and CDR2 are KGHSH and LQKENI. V was clipped by 2 bases and J by 12 bases, with 10 bases between them. In DNA form, the CDR3 reads TGTGCCAGCTCACCAGGAGATGGAGAACTGTTTTTT. As protein: CASSPGDGELFF.

This clonotype appeared a few times. The genes are TRBV6-1 and TRBJ1-2; 7 nucleotides agree with TRBD1. The CDR3 runs 14 residues. Germline loops: CDR1 MNHNS, CDR2 SASEGT. The trim removed 6 bases at V and 8 bases at J, leaving 12 bases unmatched. The DNA of the CDR3 is TGTGCCAGCAGGGGTACAGGGGCTGGGGAAGGCTACACCTTC. Translated: CASRGTGAGEGYTF.

This clonotype showed up many times. The chain combines TRBV7-9 with TRBJ2-5, with D perhaps matching TRBD1 (6 bases). V lost 5 bases to trimming and J lost 5 bases, with 15 bases between them. Germline values: CDR1 SEHNR, CDR2 FQNEAQ (reference sequence). The CDR3 runs 14 residues. The chain's CDR3 is CASSKGTGWETQYF. The DNA for the CDR3 is TGTGCCAGCAGCAAAGGAACAGGGTGGGAGACCCAGTACTTC.

The chain employs TRBV20-1 and TRBJ1-1, with a weak D call TRBD1 (5 bases). In germline, CDR1 is DFQATT, CDR2 SNEGSKA (reference sequence). V was cut by 6 bases and J by 1 base, with 9 bases left in between. The CDR3 runs to 12 residues. CDR3 sequence: CSATTANTEAFF. Here the CDR3 DNA reads TGCAGTGCGACGACAGCGAACACTGAAGCTTTCTTT.

This clonotype was observed at least ten times. The gene calls are TRBV7-3 and TRBJ1-1; D unclear. This CDR3 region has 13 residues. Trimming took 0 bases from V and 1 from J, leaving 3 bases between them. Germline V gene sequence: CDR1 SGHTA, CDR2 FQGTGA. DNA of the CDR3: TGTGCCAGCAGCTTAACTCGGAACACTGAAGCTTTCTTT. Its translation: CASSLTRNTEAFF.

The table lists this clonotype with a count of one. This chain uses TRBV7-2 with TRBJ2-7; D could derive from TRBD1 or TRBD2 (7 bases each). Germline V lookup: CDR1 SGHTA, CDR2 FQGNSA. The CDR3 contains 16 residues. Trimming left V 4 bases short and J 2 bases short, with 18 bases between. CDR3 loop: CASSWGGGTATYEQYF. The CDR3 DNA follows: TGTGCCAGCAGCTGGGGGGGGGGGACAGCAACCTACGAGCAGTACTTC.

A few counts support this clonotype. The chain couples TRBV6-5 to TRBJ2-1; D is possibly TRBD1 (5 bases). The CDR3 consists of 17 residues. CDR1 and CDR2 from the germline V gene are MNHEY and SVGAGI. Trimming removed 0 bases at V and 6 bases at J, with 18 bases between. The CDR3 region has the DNA TGTGCCAGCAGTTACTCGGTAAACTGGGGCTCTCCCAATGAGCAGTTCTTC. This sequence encodes CASSYSVNWGSPNEQFF.

This clonotype was seen a few times. The chain combines TRBV27 with TRBJ1-2; no definite D call. Looked up from germline, CDR1 is MNHEY and CDR2 is SMNVEV (reference sequence). V lost 5 bases, J lost 3 bases, and 13 bases lay in between. This CDR3 contains 14 residues. CDR3 nucleotide sequence: TGTGCCAGCAGTCCTCACCCCCGGGACTATGGCTACACCTTC. It translates to CASSPHPRDYGYTF.

Ten or more counts support this clonotype. The chain carries TRBV10-3 and TRBJ1-1; TRBD1 might be the D (5 bases). The CDR3 sequence is 14 residues long. The germline CDR1 and CDR2 sequences are ENHRY and SYGVKD. V lost 10 bases, J lost 1 base, and 16 bases lay in between. CDR3 sequence (DNA): TGTGCCACCACCCCTACAGGCCAGAACACTGAAGCTTTCTTT. This sequence encodes CATTPTGQNTEAFF.

There are many counts of this clonotype. The rearrangement uses TRBV9 and TRBJ1-2; possible D gene TRBD1, 5 bases. Germline V gene lookup returns CDR1 SGDLS and CDR2 YYNGEE. The V and J ends lost 0 bases and 4 bases respectively, with 7 bases between them. The CDR3 totals 13 residues. The CDR3 sequence is CASSVGGSYGYTF. DNA of the CDR3: TGTGCCAGCAGCGTAGGGGGCAGCTATGGCTACACCTTC.

This clonotype was seen at least ten times. V gene TRBV28 combines with J gene TRBJ2-1; unclear D gene. The germline gives CDR1 MDHEN, CDR2 SYDVKM. The CDR3 runs to 19 residues. V dropped 7 bases and J dropped 1 base, with 26 bases sitting between them. In nucleotides, the CDR3 is TGTGCCAGCACCACGCTCCGGGCTACTGGGGTGGATTCCTACAATGAGCAGTTCTTC. This translates into CASTTLRATGVDSYNEQFF.

CDR3 loop: CASSTSGVYEQYF. The CDR3 region has the DNA TGTGCCAGTAGTACCTCCGGGGTATACGAGCAGTACTTC. The genes are TRBV19 and TRBJ2-7, with D perhaps TRBD2 (5 bases). Germline CDR1 is LNHDA and CDR2 is SQIVND (reference sequence). The V and J ends lost 4 bases and 4 bases respectively, with 11 bases between them. The CDR3 has 13 amino acids.

Many counts were recorded for this clonotype. The gene calls are TRBV28 and TRBJ1-6; no reliable D call. This CDR3 has 15 amino acids. V lost 4 bases, J lost 9 bases, and 16 bases lay in between. Germline V gene sequence: CDR1 MDHEN, CDR2 SYDVKM. CDR3 sequence: CASSSGPGFISPLHF. The CDR3 nucleotides read TGTGCCAGCAGTTCAGGACCGGGCTTTATTTCACCCCTCCACTTT. The full variable domain, with the rest looked up from reference TRBV28 and TRBJ1-6, is DVKVTQSSRYLVKRTGEKVFLECVQDMDHENMFWYRQDPGLGLRLIYFSYDVKMKEKGDIPEGYSVSREKKERFSLILESASTNQTSMYLCASSSGPGFISPLHFGNGTRLTVT.

The J gene is TRBJ2-1, the V gene TRBV12-3 or TRBV12-4; the match to TRBD1 covers 8 bases. The CDR3 length is 14 residues. V was pared by 5 bases and J by 10 bases, with 10 bases of the junction left unmatched. CDR3 amino acids: CASSGGTGPKEQFF. CDR3 DNA: TGTGCCAGCAGTGGCGGGACAGGACCCAAAGAGCAGTTCTTC.

This clonotype was observed at least ten times. The rearrangement uses TRBV7-8 and TRBJ1-1; TRBD1 matches at 7 bases. Germline V lookup: CDR1 SGHVS, CDR2 FQNEAQ. The V gene end was trimmed by 3 bases and the J gene end by 6 bases; junction bases not matched to a gene: 7. This CDR3 has 14 residues. The CDR3 loop reads CASSFRAGGAEAFF. In DNA, the CDR3 is TGTGCCAGCAGCTTCCGGGCAGGGGGTGCTGAAGCTTTCTTT.

This clonotype was detected only a few times. This may stem from a read error, because a much larger clone lies one nucleotide away. The V gene is TRBV28, the J gene TRBJ2-3, with a possible D match to TRBD1 (6 bases). The CDR3 spans 14 residues. Per germline, CDR1 MDHEN and CDR2 SYDVKM. Trimming cost V 6 bases and J 2 bases, with 12 bases left between them. The DNA for the CDR3 is TGTGCCAGCAGGGCAGGGGCTAACACAGATACGCAGTATTTT. This translates into CASRAGANTDTQYF.

This chain uses TRBV5-1 with TRBJ1-1; 7 bases map to TRBD1. The CDR3 length is 16 residues. V shed 4 bases, J shed 1 base, and the junction held 10 bases outside the gene matches. The germline V gene has CDR1 SGHRS and CDR2 YFSETQ. The CDR3 is CASSPRDSGKNTEAFF. The CDR3 region has the DNA TGCGCCAGCAGCCCACGGGACAGCGGCAAGAACACTGAAGCTTTCTTT.

Details on this clonotype: A much larger clone differs from this one at a single base, so this may be a read error. J is TRBJ2-5 and V is TRBV29-1, with D possibly matching TRBD1 (7 bases). The CDR3 runs 13 residues. Germline V gives CDR1 SQVTM, CDR2 ANQGSEA. CDR3 sequence: CSVAGQRGETQHF. The CDR3 DNA reads TGCAGCGTCGCGGGACAGAGGGGAGAGACCCAGCACTTC.

This clonotype was seen many times. The chain uses TRBV6-1 and TRBJ2-5; D is ambiguous. The germline V gene encodes CDR1 MNHNS and CDR2 SASEGT. The CDR3 is 15 residues long. V lost 1 base, J lost 1 base, and 10 bases lay in between. This CDR3 is CASSEGVGFQETQYF. DNA for the CDR3: TGTGCCAGCAGTGAAGGGGTAGGGTTCCAAGAGACCCAGTACTTC.

The chain joins TRBV30 to TRBJ2-7; TRBD1 matches 8 bases. Germline CDR1 is GTSNPN and CDR2 is SVGIG (reference sequence). This CDR3 is built from 17 residues. Trimming removed 2 bases from V and 0 bases from J; junction bases left unmatched: 12. The CDR3: CAWSRAWTGKTSYEQYF. The CDR3 DNA reads as TGTGCCTGGAGTAGGGCCTGGACAGGGAAGACCTCCTACGAGCAGTACTTC.

The table lists this clonotype with many counts. The V and J genes are TRBV3-1 and TRBJ1-1; TRBD1 matches at 9 bases. J was trimmed by 9 bases and V by 1 base; bases with no gene match: 3. Germline V gene sequence: CDR1 LGHDT, CDR2 YNNKEL (reference sequence). The CDR3 runs to 13 residues. This CDR3 reads CASSQVQGAKAFF. Written as DNA, the CDR3 is TGTGCCAGCAGCCAAGTACAGGGGGCCAAAGCTTTCTTT.

The rearrangement joins TRBV5-1 to TRBJ2-3; D gene ambiguous. CDR3 length equals 14 residues. V was clipped by 4 bases and J by 4 bases, with 13 bases between them. CDR1 is SGHRS and CDR2 is YFSETQ in the germline V gene. This CDR3 reads CASSVVAPADTQYF. In DNA form, the CDR3 reads TGCGCCAGCAGCGTGGTAGCCCCCGCAGATACGCAGTATTTT.

This clonotype was counted many times. The CDR3 loop is CASSLSGLAFPDTQYF. Written as DNA, the CDR3 is TGTGCCAGCAGCTTATCGGGACTAGCTTTTCCAGATACGCAGTATTTT. This sequence joins TRBV7-3 and TRBJ2-3; TRBD2 aligns across 9 bases. V lost 2 bases and J lost 4; bases outside the gene matches: 7. CDR1 and CDR2 (germline): SGHTA, FQGTGA. The CDR3 loop spans 16 amino acids.

Here the CDR3 reads CASTRDHTGELFF. Here the CDR3 DNA reads TGTGCCAGCACCAGGGACCACACCGGGGAGCTGTTTTTT. The chain links TRBV7-2 to TRBJ2-2; D could derive from TRBD1 or TRBD2 (5 bases each). Germline CDR1 is SGHTA and CDR2 is FQGNSA. The CDR3 covers 13 residues. The V and J ends lost 7 bases and 3 bases respectively, with 9 bases between them.

This clonotype has at least ten counts. This chain connects TRBV6-2 or TRBV6-3 to TRBJ2-4, with D perhaps TRBD2 (5 bases). Per the germline V gene, CDR1 is MNHEY and CDR2 is SVGEGT. V lost 6 bases and J lost 0, with 9 bases in between. The CDR3 totals 14 residues. The CDR3 bases are TGTGCCAGCAGCCTCGGGATAGCCAAAAACATTCAGTACTTC. It translates to CASSLGIAKNIQYF.

V and J are TRBV6-6 and TRBJ1-2; TRBD1 agrees at 7 bases. The CDR3 consists of 15 residues. The trim removed 4 bases at V and 5 bases at J, leaving 10 bases unmatched. Germline values: CDR1 MNHNY, CDR2 SVGAGI (reference sequence). The CDR3 spells CASSSSDRMGYGYTF. The CDR3, as DNA: TGTGCCAGCAGTTCCTCGGACAGGATGGGGTATGGCTACACCTTC.

This clonotype was seen only a few times. The conserved phenylalanine or tryptophan is not found at the CDR3 terminus, so this likely reflects a read error. CDR3 nucleotide sequence: TGTGCCAGCAGCCACCCTGGGAGCGGAGACACAGATACGCAGTATCTT. Translated, it gives CASSHPGSGDTDTQYL. The gene calls are TRBV7-3 and TRBJ2-3, with D possibly matching TRBD2 (5 bases). The CDR3 spans 16 residues. Germline values: CDR1 SGHTA, CDR2 FQGTGA. Between the trimmed V and J ends, which lost 5 bases and 2 bases, there was a span of 17 bases.

With regard to this clonotype: At one end, the junction sequence differs from germline, possibly due to a read error. The V gene is TRBV12-5, the J gene TRBJ2-7; D is ambiguous. This CDR3 spans 13 amino acids. CDR1 is LGHNT, CDR2 FRNRAP, per germline. Here the CDR3 DNA reads TGTGCTAGTGGTCCTGGCACAGCCTACGAGCAGCACTTC. Protein sequence: CASGPGTAYEQHF.

This clonotype was seen a handful of times. The V gene is TRBV7-9, the J gene TRBJ1-1; D is uncertain. V was trimmed by 5 bases and J by 1 base, leaving 8 bases between them. From germline, CDR1 is SEHNR and CDR2 FQNEAQ (reference sequence). The CDR3 extends over 13 amino acids. CDR3 in DNA: TGTGCCAGCAGCCTTCAGGCGAACACTGAAGCTTTCTTT. It specifies CASSLQANTEAFF.

This chain links TRBV5-1 with TRBJ2-1; 9 nucleotides agree with TRBD2. With V trimmed by 0 bases and J by 6 bases, 10 bases remained unmatched. This CDR3 region has 17 residues. CDR1 and CDR2 from the germline V gene are SGHRS and YFSETQ. The CDR3, as DNA: TGCGCCAGCAGCTTGGCCCCGGGAGCGGGGGGAATCAATGAGCAGTTCTTC. Encoded protein: CASSLAPGAGGINEQFF.